A single sample is the source of the 28 T cell receptor beta chains below, sequenced in a study of tumor-infiltrating lymphocytes in primary liver carcinoma. Co-extracted RNA and DNA came from about 20-30 mg of unsorted bulk tissue. Total RNA (approximately 0.5 ug) served as template for TCR beta cDNA synthesis primed by a constant-region primer. Libraries of TCR beta came from three nested multiplex PCR rounds with slightly modified ARM-PCR. TRBV1-TRBV30 forward primers paired with a C-beta reverse primer drove the first two PCR rounds, 10 cycles each. TCRdb itself ran the multiplex PCR reads through MiXCR, one entry per CDR3 protein. The sample has more than 90,000 distinct CDR3 sequences, around two thirds seen once. Sequenced input: liver tumor tissue from sampling region 2. The subset was: tumor region T2, inferior pole. The receptors derive from a woman aged 60 to 75 with primary liver carcinoma and hepatitis B virus infection.

Turning to this clonotype: Because it lacks the conserved phenylalanine or tryptophan at the end, this CDR3 is likely a read error. This chain's CDR3 is CASSLSGREHDQYL. The CDR3 DNA follows: TGTGCCAGCAGTTTAAGCGGGCGGGAGCACGATCAGTACCTC. This rearrangement joins TRBV11-3 to TRBJ2-7; 7 bases map to TRBD2. The V gene's germline CDR1 is SGHNT and CDR2 YENEEA. The CDR3 runs 14 residues.

About this clonotype itself: Since no conserved phenylalanine or tryptophan closes the CDR3, a read error is the likely cause. The rearrangement uses TRBV13 and TRBJ2-3, with 9 bases fitting TRBD1. The germline V gene has CDR1 PRHDT and CDR2 FYEKMQ (reference sequence). This CDR3 spans 14 amino acids. V was pared by 4 bases and J by 4 bases, with 3 bases of the junction left unmatched. CDR3 loop: CASSSRTGADTQYL. CDR3 nucleotide sequence: TGTGCCAGCAGCTCACGGACAGGGGCAGATACGCAGTATTTG.

This chain connects TRBV29-1 to TRBJ2-3; tentatively, D is TRBD1 or TRBD2 (5 bases each). Trimming pared 7 bases from V and 2 bases from J, leaving 16 bases between. The CDR3 has 14 residues. Germline V gene data show CDR1 as SQVTM and CDR2 as ANQGSEA. CDR3 sequence reads: CSAGFRQPTDTQYF. The CDR3 nucleotides read TGCAGCGCGGGGTTCCGACAGCCCACAGATACGCAGTATTTT.

This sequence joins TRBV29-1 and TRBJ2-2; no clear D gene. The length of the CDR3 is 13 residues. V gave up 4 bases and J gave up 8 bases, with 14 bases separating them. Germline CDR1 is SQVTM and CDR2 is ANQGSEA. This CDR3 is CSVASRSTGELFF. CDR3 DNA sequence: TGCAGCGTTGCCAGCCGGAGCACAGGGGAGCTGTTTTTT.

This clonotype appeared many times. This chain uses TRBV28 with TRBJ2-7; D remains unclear. V lost 2 bases and J lost 2, with 4 bases in between. This CDR3 has 12 residues. Germline V gene data show CDR1 as MDHEN and CDR2 as SYDVKM. The CDR3 region has the DNA TGTGCCAGCAGTTTAGGGACCTACGAGCAGTACTTC. Its protein product is CASSLGTYEQYF.

A single count supports this clonotype. The junction differs from germline at one of its ends, possibly a read error. The chain recombines TRBV10-3 with TRBJ2-3, with D unclear. The CDR3 contains 13 residues. CDR1 is ENHRY and CDR2 is SYGVKD in the germline V gene. CDR3 sequence reads: CAISRARADTQYF. For the CDR3, the DNA is TGTGCCATCAGTAGGGCTAGGGCAGATACGCAGTATTTC.

In the case of this clonotype: A junction end diverges from the germline sequence, so it may reflect a read error. The V and J genes are TRBV4-1 and TRBJ1-2; possibly TRBD1 for D (5 bases). Germline CDR1 reads MGHRA; CDR2 reads YSYEKL. The CDR3 is made up of 16 amino acids. The CDR3 region is CASGQDQRTKSAGYTF. As DNA, the CDR3 is TGCGCCAGCGGCCAAGATCAGCGGACAAAATCGGCTGGCTACACCTTC.

Comment on this clonotype: An end of the junction does not agree with germline; a read error may underlie this. V is TRBV29-1 and J is TRBJ1-1, with 9 positions matching TRBD1. CDR3 size: 13 residues. Germline CDR1 is SQVTM and CDR2 is ANQGSEA. The DNA for the CDR3 is TGCAACGTGCTGACAGGGGGTGACACTGAAGCCTTCTTT. The encoded protein is CNVLTGGDTEAFF.

Notes on this clonotype: Just one base apart from a much larger clone, this may be a read error. V usage is TRBV7-9 and J usage is TRBJ2-1; 12 bases map to TRBD2. Looked up from germline, CDR1 is SEHNR and CDR2 is FQNEAQ (reference sequence). CDR3 length: 15 amino acids. V dropped 5 bases and J dropped 7; count of bases not matched to a gene: 6. This CDR3 reads CASSTRLAGVNEQFF. CDR3 coding DNA: TGTGCCAGCAGCACCAGACTAGCGGGAGTAAATGAGCAGTTCTTC.

A note on this clonotype: A much bigger clone sits one base away, suggesting this may be a read error. This chain uses TRBV5-1 with TRBJ1-2; TRBD1 matches at 7 bases. Germline assignment: CDR1 SGHRS and CDR2 YFSETQ. The CDR3 extends over 13 amino acids. The CDR3 loop is CVSRGQAAGGYTF. CDR3 nucleotides: TGCGTCAGCAGAGGACAGGCGGCGGGTGGCTACACCTTC.

Comment on this clonotype: The CDR3 carries no conserved terminal phenylalanine or tryptophan, so it likely arises from a read error. The rearrangement joins TRBV6-6 to TRBJ1-4; maybe TRBD1 (5 bases). This CDR3 region has 14 residues. Germline lookup yields CDR1 MNHNY and CDR2 SVGAGI (reference sequence). The CDR3 protein is CANSYGAAGEKLFS. The CDR3 region has the DNA TGTGCCAACAGTTACGGGGCAGCGGGTGAAAAACTGTTTTCT.

The V gene is TRBV28, the J gene TRBJ1-2; D is unresolved. The CDR3 runs 16 residues. The V and J ends lost 7 bases and 6 bases respectively, with 24 bases between them. Per germline, CDR1 MDHEN and CDR2 SYDVKM. CDR3 sequence reads: CASNLPAGISRHGYTF. The CDR3 DNA reads as TGTGCCAGCAACCTCCCCGCCGGCATATCTCGACATGGCTACACCTTC.

On this clonotype: The CDR3 carries no conserved terminal phenylalanine or tryptophan, so it likely arises from a read error. The chain carries TRBV5-1 and TRBJ2-1, with 7 bases fitting TRBD2. The CDR3 loop spans 15 amino acids. After removal of 5 bases from V and 4 bases from J, the junction contained 9 bases not matched to a gene. CDR1 is SGHRS, CDR2 YFSETQ, per germline. The CDR3 sequence is CASRSLRGSYNEQFI. CDR3 nucleotide sequence: TGCGCCAGCAGATCCCTACGCGGGAGTTACAATGAGCAGTTCATC.

Turning to this clonotype: Here the CDR3 omits its conserved ending phenylalanine or tryptophan, so a read error is the likely source. CDR3 sequence: CANSPDYEQYL. The CDR3 bases are TGTGCCAACAGCCCGGACTACGAGCAGTACTTA. The chain has TRBV11-2 and TRBJ2-7; D is unresolved. This CDR3 is built from 11 residues. The germline V gene has CDR1 SGHAT and CDR2 FQNNGV.

This clonotype was picked up a small number of times. Just one base apart from a much larger clone, this may be a read error. V and J are TRBV10-3 and TRBJ2-3, with TRBD1 matching 10 bases. This CDR3 region has 16 residues. Germline V gene sequence: CDR1 ENHRY, CDR2 SYGVKD. CDR3 DNA sequence: TGTGCCATCGGTGAGAGGGACAGGGGACCAACAGATACGCAGTATTTT. As protein: CAIGERDRGPTDTQYF.

As concerns this clonotype: Its ends do not fully match the called genes, so a read error is possible. This chain links TRBV12-3 or TRBV12-4 with TRBJ2-2, with TRBD2 matching over 8 bases. This CDR3 has 13 residues. In DNA, the CDR3 is TGTGCCAGCAGTTTTTGGGCTGGCGGGGGGCTGTTCTTT. It encodes CASSFWAGGGLFF.

Comment on this clonotype: An end of the junction differs from the germline gene, which may be a read error. The V call is TRBV11-3, the J call TRBJ2-1, with D perhaps being TRBD1 or TRBD2 (6 bases each). CDR1 and CDR2 (germline): SGHNT, YENEEA. CDR3 length: 13 amino acids. The CDR3, as DNA: TGTGCCAGCAGTGCCGGGGGCTACATTGAGAAGTTTTTC. Protein sequence: CASSAGGYIEKFF. Variable domain in full (rest from reference TRBV11-3 and TRBJ2-1): EAGVVQSPRYKIIEKKQPVAFWCNPISGHNTLYWYLQNLGQGPELLIRYENEEAVDDSQLPKDRFSAERLKGVDSTLKIQPAELGDSAVYLCASSAGGYIEKFFGPGTRLTVL.

This clonotype appeared a single time. This is likely a read error, given that the CDR3 carries no conserved phenylalanine or tryptophan at its end. The chain couples TRBV11-2 to TRBJ2-1; 12 bases map to TRBD2. V shed 8 bases and J 13 bases; nucleotides not matched to a gene: 9. This CDR3 has 13 amino acids. Per germline, CDR1 SGHAT and CDR2 FQNNGV. The CDR3 is CASGWTSGAEQFI. DNA for the CDR3: TGTGCCAGCGGCTGGACTAGCGGGGCAGAACAGTTCATC.

About this clonotype itself: The junction differs from germline at one of its ends, possibly a read error. This sequence joins TRBV7-9 and TRBJ2-7; possibly TRBD2 for D (6 bases). This CDR3 has 16 residues. CDR1 is SEHNR and CDR2 is FQNEAQ in the germline V gene (reference sequence). The CDR3 bases are TGTGCCAACAGCTCTTCCTCGGAGGGAGTTGCCCACGAGCAGTACTTC. Protein product: CANSSSSEGVAHEQYF.

The chain is built from TRBV29-1 and TRBJ1-1; maybe TRBD1 (5 bases). Germline CDR1 SQVTM, CDR2 ANQGSEA. The CDR3 spans 13 residues. Trimming pared 6 bases from V and 5 bases from J, leaving 16 bases between. The CDR3 loop reads CSVEGRTKTEAFF. The CDR3 DNA reads TGCAGCGTCGAGGGGAGGACGAAGACTGAAGCTTTCTTT.

Comments on this clonotype: Being one base from a much bigger clone, this may be a read error. The chain joins TRBV30 to TRBJ2-7, with D perhaps TRBD1 (5 bases). The germline gives CDR1 GTSNPN, CDR2 SVGIG (reference sequence). This CDR3 has 11 residues. Trimming removed 2 bases at V and 7 bases at J, with 9 bases between. CDR3 region: CAWSTTGEQYF. CDR3 nucleotides: TGTGCCTGGAGTACAACAGGAGAGCAGTACTTC.

This clonotype was picked up one time. Germline and junction disagree at one end, which may indicate a read error. The V call is TRBV5-4, the J call TRBJ2-2, with unresolved D. Looked up from germline, CDR1 is SGHNT and CDR2 is YYREEE (reference sequence). CDR3 length: 13 amino acids. Here the CDR3 reads CTSSFPNTRELFF. The DNA of the CDR3 is TGTACCAGCAGCTTCCCTAACACCCGGGAGCTGTTTTTT. The full variable domain, its missing parts supplied by reference TRBV5-4 and TRBJ2-2, is ETGVTQSPTHLIKTRGQQVTLRCSSQSGHNTVSWYQQALGQGPQFIFQYYREEENGRGNFPPRFSGLQFPNYSSELNVNALELDDSALYLCTSSFPNTRELFFGEGSRLTVL.

Worth noting for this clonotype: An end of the junction differs from the germline gene, which may be a read error. This chain joins TRBV29-1 and TRBJ2-7, with D tentatively TRBD2 (6 bases). The germline gives CDR1 SQVTM, CDR2 ANQGSEA. The CDR3 length is 11 residues. CDR3 sequence: CSVGTHYEQYF. The CDR3 bases are TGCAGCGTCGGGACTCACTACGAGCAGTATTTC.

J is TRBJ1-5 and V is TRBV4-1; TRBD1 is a possible D gene (6 bases). The CDR3 is 15 residues long. Germline CDR1 MGHRA, CDR2 YSYEKL. V lost 1 base, J lost 3 bases, and 10 bases lay in between. CDR3 residues: CASSQVGQLNQPQHF. The CDR3 nucleotides are TGCGCCAGCAGCCAAGTCGGACAGCTCAATCAGCCCCAGCATTTT.

On this clonotype: The germline gene is not matched at one end of the junction; a read error may be the cause. V usage is TRBV12-3 or TRBV12-4 and J usage is TRBJ2-2; D call uncertain. CDR3 length equals 13 residues. The chain's CDR3 is CASSFRNIVELSF. DNA of the CDR3: TGTGCCAGCAGTTTCAGGAACATCGTGGAGCTGTCTTTT.

A remark on this clonotype: An end of the junction does not agree with germline; a read error may underlie this. J is TRBJ1-2 and V is TRBV5-1, with no clear D. Germline CDR1 reads SGHRS; CDR2 reads YFSETQ. This CDR3 spans 14 amino acids. The DNA of the CDR3 is TGCGCCAGCAGCTTGAGCCGAGCTAACTATTGCTACACCTTC. Translation gives CASSLSRANYCYTF.

As concerns this clonotype: The conserved final phenylalanine or tryptophan is absent from the CDR3, which likely points to a read error. The DNA is omitted, as the CDR3 cannot be located on it reliably, and the CDR3 follows TCRdb's listing. J is TRBJ2-1 and V is TRBV11-2. Germline CDR1 reads SGHAT; CDR2 reads FQNNGV. The CDR3 has 17 amino acids, counting both end residues. The CDR3 protein is CASSFTPLRSSYNERFL.

The V gene is TRBV6-5, the J gene TRBJ1-1; D unclear. This CDR3 comprises 15 residues. The V gene lost 5 bases and the J gene lost 6 bases, with 19 bases spanning the gap. Per germline, CDR1 MNHEY and CDR2 SVGAGI. The CDR3 is CASSDLGGMKAEAFF. In nucleotides, the CDR3 is TGTGCCAGCAGTGACCTCGGAGGTATGAAGGCTGAAGCTTTCTTT.